One and the same sample provided the 22 T cell receptor beta chains below, sequenced in a study of blood T cells in healthy people across ages. Alongside a J-beta primer mix, a sample-barcoded 5' primer served in a second PCR lasting 7 to 11 cycles. TCRdb re-called the 5' RACE reads with MiXCR, one entry per CDR3 protein. The sample lists 650,000 to 950,000 distinct CDR3 sequences, 40% to 50% seen once, with 15% to 25% in the top ten. The material sequenced was blood. These receptor sequences come from a man between 60 and 75 years old in good health.

This clonotype was picked up many times. This rearrangement joins TRBV10-3 to TRBJ2-4; D could derive from TRBD1 or TRBD2 (6 bases each). Germline values: CDR1 ENHRY, CDR2 SYGVKD. The CDR3 runs to 14 residues. Trimming left V 3 bases short and J 8 bases short, with 14 bases between. The CDR3, as DNA: TGTGCCATCAGTGATGCCGGGGGCAGTGACATTCAGTACTTC. The encoded protein is CAISDAGGSDIQYF.

The gene calls are TRBV6-5 and TRBJ2-7; D gene unclear. The end of the DNA fits TRBJ2-5 better, so the J call may be wrong. The V gene's germline CDR1 is MNHEY and CDR2 SVGAGI. The CDR3 runs 13 residues. DNA of the CDR3: TGTGCCAGCCCGCGTCGTGAAAGGGAGACCCAGTACTTC. Translating gives CASPRRERETQYF.

This clonotype has a handful of counts. V gene TRBV6-2 or TRBV6-3 combines with J gene TRBJ1-1, with TRBD1 matching 10 bases. The CDR3 has 14 residues. With 5 bases clipped from V and 5 bases from J, the junction kept 5 bases outside the gene matches. The germline V gene encodes CDR1 MNHEY and CDR2 SVGEGT. This chain's CDR3 is CASSTDRGRTEAFF. CDR3 DNA: TGTGCCAGCAGTACGGACAGGGGGAGAACTGAAGCTTTCTTT.

The V and J genes are TRBV10-3 and TRBJ2-7; D perhaps matches TRBD1 (5 bases). The CDR3 runs to 15 residues. V was trimmed by 6 bases and J by 1 base, leaving 16 bases between them. Germline values: CDR1 ENHRY, CDR2 SYGVKD. CDR3 sequence reads: CAISKGDILSYEQYF. CDR3 DNA sequence: TGTGCCATCAGCAAAGGGGATATCCTTTCCTACGAGCAGTACTTC.

This clonotype was seen a few times. The V call is TRBV29-1, the J call TRBJ1-4, with TRBD1 identical over 7 bases. From germline, CDR1 is SQVTM and CDR2 ANQGSEA. CDR3 length: 12 residues. The ends lost 6 bases at V and 5 bases at J; junction bases unmatched: 3. The CDR3 DNA sequence: TGCAGCGTGGGGGACAGAAATGAAAAACTGTTTTTT. Its protein is CSVGDRNEKLFF.

This clonotype was counted only a few times. The CDR3 DNA is TGCAGTGCTAGAGACCAGGGCTGGAGCTACACCTTC. Protein product: CSARDQGWSYTF. The chain links TRBV20-1 to TRBJ1-2; TRBD1 might be the D (5 bases). Between the trimmed V and J ends, which lost 0 bases and 9 bases, there was a span of 11 bases. Germline V CDR1 and CDR2: DFQATT, SNEGSKA (reference sequence). The CDR3 is 12 amino acids.

The gene calls are TRBV4-3 and TRBJ2-7; D call uncertain. V was clipped by 0 bases and J by 7 bases, with 10 bases between them. CDR1 LGHNA and CDR2 YSLEER come from the germline V gene. This CDR3 region has 13 residues. CDR3 region: CASSQDSHGEQYF. In DNA form, the CDR3 reads TGCGCCAGCAGCCAAGATAGCCACGGGGAGCAGTACTTC.

This sequence joins TRBV5-5 and TRBJ1-5; 10 bases are shared with TRBD1. The trim removed 1 base at V and 1 base at J, leaving 2 bases unmatched. In germline, CDR1 is SGHKS, CDR2 YYEKEE (reference sequence). CDR3 length equals 16 residues. In DNA form, the CDR3 reads TGTGCCAGCAGCTTGAGGACAGGGGGAAGCAATCAGCCCCAGCATTTT. Translation gives CASSLRTGGSNQPQHF.

V and J are TRBV5-1 and TRBJ2-3; 7 bases agree with TRBD1. Germline values: CDR1 SGHRS, CDR2 YFSETQ. V shed 5 bases and J 0 bases; nucleotides not matched to a gene: 6. The CDR3 extends over 15 amino acids. CDR3 protein: CASRNGQASTDTQYF. The CDR3 region has the DNA TGCGCCAGCAGAAACGGACAGGCTAGCACAGATACGCAGTATTTT.

This clonotype was detected a few times. The chain combines TRBV10-3 with TRBJ2-1, with 12 positions matching TRBD1. The CDR3 has 15 residues. J lost 8 bases, V lost 7 bases, and 9 bases had no gene match. Germline V gene data show CDR1 as ENHRY and CDR2 as SYGVKD. The DNA of the CDR3 is TGTGCCATCACCGCGGGAGGGACAGGGGGCTATGAGCAGTTCTTC. Protein: CAITAGGTGGYEQFF.

This clonotype was found a few times. The chain uses TRBV9 and TRBJ2-2; D unresolved. CDR1 SGDLS and CDR2 YYNGEE come from the germline V gene. V shed 2 bases and J shed 1 base, with 0 bases lying between them. This CDR3 has 12 amino acids. The CDR3 nucleotides read TGTGCCAGCAGCGTGAACACCGGGGAGCTGTTTTTT. This encodes CASSVNTGELFF.

In its sample, this clonotype was seen a few times. The chain is built from TRBV12-3 or TRBV12-4 and TRBJ1-5; no clear D gene. V was clipped by 6 bases and J by 4 bases, with 13 bases between them. This CDR3 region has 14 residues. CDR3 nucleotides: TGTGCCAGCAGGTTGGGTAGTGGGAATCAGCCCCAGCATTTT. Translating it yields CASRLGSGNQPQHF.

This clonotype was detected only a few times. This chain links TRBV4-1 with TRBJ1-2; D gene ambiguous. The CDR3 covers 14 residues. Germline V gene lookup returns CDR1 MGHRA and CDR2 YSYEKL. V dropped 1 base and J dropped 6 bases, with 12 bases sitting between them. This CDR3 is CASSQALDPHGYTF. CDR3 bases: TGCGCCAGCAGCCAAGCTCTCGACCCTCATGGCTACACCTTC.

The chain recombines TRBV20-1 with TRBJ1-2, with D maybe TRBD1 (6 bases). Looked up from germline, CDR1 is DFQATT and CDR2 is SNEGSKA (reference sequence). V lost 3 bases and J 5 bases, leaving 19 bases between the germline ends. The CDR3 has 15 amino acids. The CDR3 coding sequence is TGCAGTGCTAGGGGACTCTTAGGGGGGGAATATGGCTACACCTTC. It translates to CSARGLLGGEYGYTF.

This clonotype was seen more than once but under ten times. The chain uses TRBV7-8 and TRBJ1-5; no reliable D call. The CDR3 loop spans 12 amino acids. The germline V and J ends were trimmed by 3 bases and 5 bases, with 5 bases remaining between them. Germline-derived CDR1 and CDR2 are SGHVS and FQNEAQ. The CDR3 is CASSFPYQPQHF. The CDR3 nucleotides are TGTGCCAGCAGCTTCCCGTATCAGCCCCAGCATTTT.

The V and J genes are TRBV15 and TRBJ2-3; TRBD2 agrees at 11 bases. This CDR3 contains 18 residues. CDR1 and CDR2 from the germline V gene are LNHNV and YYDKDF (reference sequence). After removal of 0 bases from V and 5 bases from J, the junction contained 10 bases not matched to a gene. The chain's CDR3 is CATSRDPHSGGARDTQYF. In DNA, the CDR3 is TGTGCCACCAGCAGAGATCCTCATAGCGGGGGGGCAAGAGATACGCAGTATTTT. The full variable domain, rest sourced from reference TRBV15 and TRBJ2-3, is DAMVIQNPRYQVTQFGKPVTLSCSQTLNHNVMYWYQQKSSQAPKLLFHYYDKDFNNEADTPDNFQSRRPNTSFCFLDIRSPGLGDTAMYLCATSRDPHSGGARDTQYFGPGTRLTVL.

This clonotype was observed many times. The V gene is TRBV3-1, the J gene TRBJ1-2; TRBD1 matches 7 bases. The V gene end was trimmed by 1 base and the J gene end by 4 bases; junction bases not matched to a gene: 3. Germline V gives CDR1 LGHDT, CDR2 YNNKEL (reference sequence). The CDR3 is 14 amino acids. CDR3 in DNA: TGTGCCAGCAGCCAAGGACAGGGTAGCTATGGCTACACCTTC. Protein product: CASSQGQGSYGYTF. The entire variable domain, with the rest obtained from reference TRBV3-1 and TRBJ1-2, is as follows: DTAVSQTPKYLVTQMGNDKSIKCEQNLGHDTMYWYKQDSKKFLKIMFSYNNKELIINETVPNRFSPKSPDKAHLNLHINSLELGDSAVYFCASSQGQGSYGYTFGSGTRLTVV.

This clonotype was picked up a small number of times. The rearrangement links TRBV7-9 to TRBJ2-1; no reliable D call. Trimming left V 2 bases short and J 14 bases short, with 10 bases between. Germline V gene data show CDR1 as SEHNR and CDR2 as FQNEAQ (reference sequence). CDR3 length equals 11 residues. The CDR3 region has the DNA TGTGCCAGCAGCTTACCAGGTGTGGAGTTCTTC. Translated, it gives CASSLPGVEFF.

V and J are TRBV12-5 and TRBJ2-7; D is perhaps TRBD1 or TRBD2 (5 bases each). The better agreement between TRBJ2-5 and the DNA end casts doubt on the J call. The CDR3 sequence is 16 residues long. Germline V CDR1 and CDR2: LGHNT, FRNRAP. CDR3 in amino acids: CASGLVDSGGFGTQYF. CDR3 nucleotide sequence: TGTGCTAGTGGTTTGGTTGACAGTGGGGGTTTTGGGACCCAGTACTTC.

The chain uses TRBV11-2 and TRBJ1-2; D is unresolved. The CDR3 is made up of 12 amino acids. Per germline, CDR1 SGHAT and CDR2 FQNNGV. Trimming pared 8 bases from V and 7 bases from J, leaving 14 bases between. The CDR3 sequence: CASSTGTRGYTF. CDR3 sequence (DNA): TGTGCCAGCTCTACGGGTACACGTGGCTACACCTTC.

Notes on this clonotype: At one end, the junction sequence differs from germline, possibly due to a read error. This chain connects TRBV7-2 to TRBJ1-2, with D hard to call. Germline loops: CDR1 SGHTA, CDR2 FQGNSA. The CDR3 covers 12 residues. The CDR3 protein is CASSPHGYGHTF. DNA for the CDR3: TGTGCCAGCAGCCCACACGGCTATGGCCACACCTTC.

This clonotype was recorded once. The chain is built from TRBV7-3 and TRBJ1-5; TRBD1 might be the D (5 bases). Between the trimmed V and J ends, which lost 5 bases and 6 bases, there was a span of 11 bases. There are 13 residues in the CDR3. Germline V CDR1 and CDR2: SGHTA, FQGTGA. The CDR3 loop is CASSTYGGQPQHF. The CDR3 nucleotides are TGTGCCAGCAGCACATATGGGGGTCAGCCCCAGCATTTT.